These 3 T cell receptor beta chains share one sample of origin, sequenced in a study of cytomegalovirus exposure and HLA in healthy donors. The PCR had 60 Vbeta and 13 Jbeta primers. Here immunoSEQ multiplex PCR was the method, and the copy in TCRdb shows in-frame clones only, minus some. The table lists about 210,000 clones, about 80% of them singletons. The material sequenced was PBMCs. Receptor source: a male donor in good health and CMV-seronegative.

The chain uses TRBV5-6 and TRBJ1-1; D gene unclear. Trimming took 2 bases from V and 3 from J, leaving 8 bases between them. Germline V CDR1 and CDR2: SGHDT, YYEEEE. This CDR3 has 13 residues. CDR3 coding DNA: TGTGCCAGCAGCTTCGGCGGGGACACTGAAGCTTTCTTT. Protein: CASSFGGDTEAFF.

The gene calls are TRBV27 and TRBJ1-5; 8 bases are a match to TRBD1. This CDR3 has 16 residues. Germline values: CDR1 MNHEY, CDR2 SMNVEV (reference sequence). The J segment lost 0 bases and the V segment lost 6 bases, leaving 7 bases of the junction unmatched. CDR3 protein: CASRIGTGDSNQPQHF. The CDR3, as DNA: TGTGCCAGCAGAATCGGGACAGGAGATAGCAATCAGCCCCAGCATTTT.

This chain links TRBV15 with TRBJ2-1; 7 bases line up with TRBD1. CDR3 length: 12 residues. In germline, CDR1 is LNHNV, CDR2 YYDKDF (reference sequence). V was pared by 6 bases and J by 5 bases, with 1 base of the junction left unmatched. The CDR3 reads CATRGQHNEQFF. The CDR3 coding sequence is TGTGCCACCAGGGGACAGCACAATGAGCAGTTCTTC. Drawing the rest from reference TRBV15 and TRBJ2-1, the complete variable domain is DAMVIQNPRYQVTQFGKPVTLSCSQTLNHNVMYWYQQKSSQAPKLLFHYYDKDFNNEADTPDNFQSRRPNTSFCFLDIRSPGLGDTAMYLCATRGQHNEQFFGPGTRLTVL.